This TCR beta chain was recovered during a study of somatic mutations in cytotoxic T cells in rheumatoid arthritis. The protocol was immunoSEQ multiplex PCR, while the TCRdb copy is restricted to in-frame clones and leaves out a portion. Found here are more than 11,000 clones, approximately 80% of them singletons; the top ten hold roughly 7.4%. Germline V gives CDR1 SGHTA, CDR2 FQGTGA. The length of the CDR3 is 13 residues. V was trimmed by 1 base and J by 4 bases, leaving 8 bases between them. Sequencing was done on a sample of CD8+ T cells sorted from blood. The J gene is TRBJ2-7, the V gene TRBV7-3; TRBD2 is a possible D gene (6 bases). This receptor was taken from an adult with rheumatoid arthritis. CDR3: CASSLRGGYEQYF. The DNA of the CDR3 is TGTGCCAGCAGCTTAAGAGGAGGGTACGAGCAGTACTTC. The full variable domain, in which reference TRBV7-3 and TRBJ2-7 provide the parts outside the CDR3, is GAGVSQTPSNKVTEKGKYVELRCDPISGHTALYWYRQSLGQGPEFLIYFQGTGAADDSGLPNDRFFAVRPEGSVSTLKIQRTERGDSAVYLCASSLRGGYEQYFGPGTRLTVT.